The 13 T cell receptor beta chains presented below share a single source sample, sequenced in a study of T cell responses to AZD1222 COVID-19 vaccine. Generated by immunoSEQ multiplex PCR, the TCRdb table keeps only in-frame clones and is missing some. The sample consists of 95,000 to 110,000 clones, 89% of them appearing once. Specimen: peripheral blood, collected on day 0 of AZD1222 vaccination. These receptors all come from an adult in good health.

The genes are TRBV5-4 and TRBJ2-2, with TRBD2 matching 9 bases. The CDR3 consists of 16 residues. J lost 1 base, V lost 4 bases, and 5 bases had no gene match. Germline loops: CDR1 SGHNT, CDR2 YYREEE (reference sequence). CDR3 nucleotides: TGTGCCAGCAGCACCTTACTAGCGGGGAACACCGGGGAGCTGTTTTTT. It translates to CASSTLLAGNTGELFF.

The chain combines TRBV14 with TRBJ1-6; unclear D gene. The germline V gene has CDR1 SGHDN and CDR2 FVKESK. Trimming took off 1 base at V and 11 bases at J, with 6 bases between the two ends. CDR3 length: 12 residues. This CDR3 reads CASSQGVPPLHF. The DNA for the CDR3 is TGTGCCAGCAGCCAAGGGGTCCCACCCCTCCACTTT.

The chain has TRBV7-9 and TRBJ2-1; 9 bases fit TRBD2. J was trimmed by 2 bases and V by 8 bases; bases with no gene match: 4. Germline V gene lookup returns CDR1 SEHNR and CDR2 FQNEAQ (reference sequence). This CDR3 comprises 14 residues. CDR3 protein: CASLSGRTYNEQFF. DNA for the CDR3: TGTGCCAGCCTTAGCGGGAGAACCTACAATGAGCAGTTCTTC.

This rearrangement joins TRBV30 to TRBJ1-2; D gene unclear. CDR1 and CDR2 (germline): GTSNPN, SVGIG (reference sequence). The germline V and J ends were trimmed by 5 bases and 2 bases, with 9 bases remaining between them. The CDR3 is 12 residues long. The CDR3 nucleotides read TGTGCCTGGCCCCGAGGAAACTATGGCTACACCTTC. Its protein product is CAWPRGNYGYTF. The entire variable domain, with the rest obtained from reference TRBV30 and TRBJ1-2, is as follows: SQTIHQWPATLVQPVGSPLSLECTVEGTSNPNLYWYRQAAGRGLQLLFYSVGIGQISSEVPQNLSASRPQDRQFILSSKKLLLSDSGFYLCAWPRGNYGYTFGSGTRLTVV.

V is TRBV6-2 or TRBV6-3 and J is TRBJ1-3; D unresolved. This CDR3 region has 15 residues. Deletions cut 0 bases from V and 6 bases from J, with 12 bases between. The germline gives CDR1 MNHEY, CDR2 SVGEGT. Written as DNA, the CDR3 is TGTGCCAGCAGTTACTCAGGCGGCTTCGAAAACACCATATATTTT. Translated: CASSYSGGFENTIYF.

In DNA form, the CDR3 reads TGCGCCAGCAGCCAAGATCACGGGGGGGATCAGCCCCAGCATTTT. The encoded protein is CASSQDHGGDQPQHF. The rearrangement uses TRBV4-3 and TRBJ1-5; D perhaps matches TRBD1 (5 bases). V was cut by 0 bases and J by 5 bases, with 11 bases left in between. The CDR3 has 15 residues. Germline CDR1 LGHNA, CDR2 YSLEER.

This clone appeared once. The chain's CDR3 is CATSGLAGDTQYF. The CDR3, as DNA: TGTGCCACCAGTGGACTAGCGGGAGATACGCAGTATTTT. The J gene is TRBJ2-3, the V gene TRBV24-1; TRBD2 matches at 10 bases. The germline gives CDR1 KGHDR, CDR2 SFDVKD. This CDR3 is built from 13 residues. Unmatched junction bases numbered 0, after V lost 5 bases and J lost 5 bases.

The chain has TRBV18 and TRBJ1-2, with D perhaps TRBD1 (5 bases). CDR3 length: 17 residues. Germline V gene data show CDR1 as KGHSH and CDR2 as LQKENI. Trimming took off 5 bases at V and 0 bases at J, with 19 bases between the two ends. The CDR3, as DNA: TGTGCCAGCTCATCTCGCGAGGGACGGTTTGCTAACTATGGCTACACCTTC. This codes for CASSSREGRFANYGYTF.

CDR3 sequence reads: CSASLGQANYGYTF. The CDR3 DNA is TGCAGTGCTAGTTTGGGTCAAGCTAACTATGGCTACACCTTC. The chain employs TRBV20-1 and TRBJ1-2; D unclear. There are 14 residues in the CDR3. V lost 3 bases and J 0 bases, leaving 11 bases between the germline ends. Germline loops: CDR1 DFQATT, CDR2 SNEGSKA (reference sequence).

CDR3 bases: TGTGCCAGCAGCCTGTACAGGGACGGCTACACCTTC. It encodes CASSLYRDGYTF. The rearrangement links TRBV7-2 to TRBJ1-2; D is perhaps TRBD1 (6 bases). There are 12 residues in the CDR3. Germline V gene sequence: CDR1 SGHTA, CDR2 FQGNSA. V lost 5 bases to trimming and J lost 8 bases, with 12 bases between them.

The CDR3 loop reads CASSTGAGGYTF. As DNA, the CDR3 is TGCGCCAGCAGCACTGGAGCCGGTGGCTACACCTTC. The chain links TRBV5-1 to TRBJ1-2; no reliable D call. Trimming removed 4 bases at V and 7 bases at J, with 11 bases between. CDR1 is SGHRS, CDR2 YFSETQ, per germline. The CDR3 consists of 12 residues.

The rearrangement links TRBV4-3 to TRBJ2-7; 8 nucleotides match TRBD1. Germline CDR1 is LGHNA and CDR2 is YSLEER. Germline trimming cut 3 bases from V and 3 bases from J; bases unmatched to any gene: 4. The CDR3 sequence is 14 residues long. The CDR3 reads CASSHPGQGYEQYF. The CDR3 coding sequence is TGCGCCAGCAGCCACCCCGGACAGGGCTACGAGCAGTACTTC.

The chain combines TRBV21-1 with TRBJ2-5; the D call TRBD2 from the table was never checked on the DNA. TRBV21-1 is a listed pseudogene. The CDR3 sequence is 18 residues long. This CDR3 is CASSKGDSGTSGQETQYF. CDR3 in DNA: TGTGCCAGCAGCAAAGGGGACTCCGGGACTAGCGGGCAAGAGACCCAGTACTTC.